Presented here are 22 T cell receptor beta chains from one specimen sequenced in a study of blood T cell repertoires in COVID-19. Assay: immunoSEQ multiplex PCR; the TCRdb copy retains only in-frame clones and omits some. Of about 220,000 clones listed, around 84% are singletons. The material sequenced was peripheral blood. The receptors shown here come from a woman aged 60-75 years who had recovered from COVID-19.

The chain links TRBV15 to TRBJ2-3; TRBD2 matches at 9 bases. Per germline, CDR1 LNHNV and CDR2 YYDKDF (reference sequence). The junction had 8 bases not matched to a gene; V was cut back by 5 bases and J by 5 bases. CDR3 length equals 15 residues. The CDR3 spells CATSWERGAIDTQYF. CDR3 nucleotides: TGTGCCACCAGCTGGGAGCGGGGGGCCATAGATACGCAGTATTTT.

V gene TRBV7-2 combines with J gene TRBJ1-3; D is possibly TRBD1 (5 bases). CDR3 length: 16 amino acids. Germline assignment: CDR1 SGHTA and CDR2 FQGNSA. V was pared by 2 bases and J by 0 bases, with 11 bases between. The CDR3 DNA is TGTGCCAGCAGCTTACGACAGCCTCTCTCTGGAAACACCATATATTTT. Residues: CASSLRQPLSGNTIYF.

This chain uses TRBV3-1 (or the pseudogene TRBV3-2) with TRBJ1-2; TRBD1 might be the D (5 bases). V was pared by 1 base and J by 2 bases, with 14 bases between. There are 16 residues in the CDR3. The germline V gene has CDR1 LGHDT and CDR2 YNNKEL (reference sequence). The CDR3 loop is CASSQAGSGPNYGYTF. CDR3 sequence (DNA): TGTGCCAGCAGCCAAGCCGGATCAGGGCCGAACTATGGCTACACCTTC.

The chain joins TRBV6-2 or TRBV6-3 to TRBJ2-1; the match to TRBD2 covers 10 bases. Trimming removed 6 bases from V and 2 bases from J; junction bases left unmatched: 4. Germline V gives CDR1 MNHEY, CDR2 SVGEGT. The CDR3 consists of 15 residues. CDR3 DNA: TGTGCCAGCAGCCCTCTAGCGGGGGCCTACAATGAGCAGTTCTTC. This codes for CASSPLAGAYNEQFF.

The rearrangement uses TRBV9 and TRBJ1-2, with 8 bases aligning to TRBD1. Trimming removed 3 bases from V and 1 base from J; junction bases left unmatched: 5. The germline CDR1 and CDR2 sequences are SGDLS and YYNGEE. There are 15 residues in the CDR3. CDR3 region: CASSARTGINYGYTF. The CDR3 bases are TGTGCCAGCAGCGCACGGACAGGGATTAACTATGGCTACACCTTC.

This chain uses TRBV19 with TRBJ2-1, with D possibly TRBD2 on 7 matching bases. The CDR3 spans 15 residues. Germline CDR1 and CDR2: LNHDA and SQIVND (reference sequence). Trimming stripped 1 base from V and 4 bases from J, with 11 bases between. The CDR3 here is CASSIGGGGYNEQFF. The CDR3 region has the DNA TGTGCCAGTAGTATAGGAGGGGGGGGGTACAATGAGCAGTTCTTC.

The rearrangement uses TRBV30 and TRBJ1-2; a weak D match, TRBD1 (5 bases). V lost 4 bases, J lost 6 bases, and 15 bases lay in between. This CDR3 comprises 13 residues. Germline CDR1 is GTSNPN and CDR2 is SVGIG (reference sequence). CDR3 residues: CAWTDGYRNGYTF. The CDR3 DNA reads as TGTGCCTGGACTGACGGGTACAGGAATGGCTACACCTTC.

The chain links TRBV5-1 to TRBJ1-2, with 9 bases fitting TRBD1. CDR1 is SGHRS and CDR2 is YFSETQ in the germline V gene. CDR3 length: 14 amino acids. V lost 5 bases to trimming and J lost 2 bases; unmatched junction nucleotides: 4. In DNA, the CDR3 is TGCGCCAGCAGGACCGGGACAGGGAACTATGGCTACACCTTC. Translation gives CASRTGTGNYGYTF.

V gene TRBV5-8 combines with J gene TRBJ1-1; maybe TRBD1 (5 bases). Germline CDR1 SGHTS, CDR2 YDEGEE. V was trimmed by 0 bases and J by 1 base, leaving 22 bases between them. The CDR3 has 19 residues. CDR3 amino acids: CASSLARGPGGLQNTEAFF. The CDR3 nucleotides are TGTGCCAGCAGCTTGGCCCGGGGACCGGGGGGACTACAGAACACTGAAGCTTTCTTT.

V gene TRBV10-3 combines with J gene TRBJ2-1; TRBD1 matches at 7 bases. After removal of 5 bases from V and 4 bases from J, the junction contained 5 bases not matched to a gene. CDR3 length: 14 residues. Germline V lookup: CDR1 ENHRY, CDR2 SYGVKD. This CDR3 is CAISTGTAYNEQFF. For the CDR3, the DNA is TGTGCCATCAGTACCGGGACAGCTTACAATGAGCAGTTCTTC.

This chain uses TRBV4-2 with TRBJ2-6, with a tentative D call TRBD1 (6 bases). This CDR3 has 17 amino acids. The V gene lost 1 base and the J gene lost 0 bases, with 10 bases spanning the gap. Per germline, CDR1 LGHNA and CDR2 YNFKEQ. The CDR3, as DNA: TGTGCCAGCAGCCAAGTCGGGGACACCTCTGGGGCCAACGTCCTGACTTTC. As protein: CASSQVGDTSGANVLTF.

The V call is TRBV6-2 or TRBV6-3, the J call TRBJ2-7; 13 positions match TRBD2. CDR1 MNHEY and CDR2 SVGEGT come from the germline V gene. J lost 5 bases, V lost 0 bases, and 4 bases had no gene match. The length of the CDR3 is 16 residues. The CDR3 sequence is CASSYSGTSGVHEQYF. CDR3 in DNA: TGTGCCAGCAGTTACTCCGGGACTAGCGGGGTCCACGAGCAGTACTTC.

V usage is TRBV7-9 and J usage is TRBJ2-3; TRBD2 matches at 8 bases. CDR3 length equals 16 residues. Germline V gene lookup returns CDR1 SEHNR and CDR2 FQNEAQ (reference sequence). V was pared by 3 bases and J by 3 bases, with 8 bases of the junction left unmatched. The CDR3 DNA is TGTGCCAGCAGCTTCCCTGGACTAGCAGGAACAGATACGCAGTATTTT. Amino acids: CASSFPGLAGTDTQYF.

The chain recombines TRBV5-5 with TRBJ2-3; TRBD1 agrees at 8 bases. Germline lookup yields CDR1 SGHKS and CDR2 YYEKEE (reference sequence). The CDR3 extends over 16 amino acids. With V trimmed by 4 bases and J by 3 bases, 10 bases remained unmatched. CDR3 DNA sequence: TGTGCCAGCAGCCCTTGGACAGGGCTCGAGACAGATACGCAGTATTTT. Translated, it gives CASSPWTGLETDTQYF.

This chain joins TRBV19 and TRBJ1-2; possibly TRBD1 for D (6 bases). Germline values: CDR1 LNHDA, CDR2 SQIVND (reference sequence). The V and J ends lost 5 bases and 4 bases respectively, with 14 bases between them. This CDR3 comprises 14 residues. Written as DNA, the CDR3 is TGTGCCAGTAGTCCAATACAGGGTGGCTATGGCTACACCTTC. Translated, it gives CASSPIQGGYGYTF.

The chain combines TRBV6-5 with TRBJ2-7, with 12 bases lining up with TRBD1. The germline V gene has CDR1 MNHEY and CDR2 SVGAGI. The CDR3 sequence is 15 residues long. V dropped 6 bases and J dropped 6; count of bases not matched to a gene: 9. The CDR3: CASSSTGTGGGEQYF. The CDR3 coding sequence is TGTGCCAGCAGCTCTACCGGGACAGGGGGCGGCGAGCAGTACTTC.

The chain employs TRBV5-1 and TRBJ2-7, with a weak D call TRBD1 (6 bases). The CDR3 is 15 residues long. CDR1 is SGHRS, CDR2 YFSETQ, per germline. Trimming stripped 5 bases from V and 2 bases from J, with 17 bases between. CDR3 sequence: CASSRDTTNTYEQYF. The CDR3 nucleotides read TGCGCCAGCAGTAGGGACACCACAAACACCTACGAGCAGTACTTC. Combining the CDR3 with reference TRBV5-1 and TRBJ2-7 gives the whole variable domain KAGVTQTPRYLIKTRGQQVTLSCSPISGHRSVSWYQQTPGQGLQFLFEYFSETQRNKGNFPGRFSGRQFSNSRSEMNVSTLELGDSALYLCASSRDTTNTYEQYFGPGTRLTVT.

This clone was observed a single time. The chain carries TRBV24-1 and TRBJ1-5; D gene uncertain. Per the germline V gene, CDR1 is KGHDR and CDR2 is SFDVKD. CDR3 length equals 12 residues. V lost 2 bases and J lost 8, with 6 bases in between. The CDR3 here is CATSDSGEPQHF. The DNA for the CDR3 is TGTGCCACCAGTGATTCGGGTGAGCCCCAGCATTTT.

A single count supports this clone. The chain couples TRBV6-6 to TRBJ1-1, with D possibly TRBD1 on 6 matching bases. Trimming removed 0 bases at V and 11 bases at J, with 16 bases between. The CDR3 consists of 14 residues. The V gene's germline CDR1 is MNHNY and CDR2 SVGAGI (reference sequence). CDR3 protein: CASSYSPGTLGAFF. The CDR3 region has the DNA TGTGCCAGCAGTTACTCCCCAGGGACACTAGGGGCTTTCTTT.

The V call is TRBV20-1, the J call TRBJ2-7, with D tentatively TRBD2 (5 bases). Between the trimmed V and J ends, which lost 3 bases and 2 bases, there was a span of 14 bases. CDR1 and CDR2 (germline): DFQATT, SNEGSKA (reference sequence). This CDR3 region has 14 residues. The CDR3 protein is CSASRSAETYEQYF. For the CDR3, the DNA is TGCAGTGCTAGTAGGTCAGCGGAGACCTACGAGCAGTACTTC.

CDR3 region: CASSIRGNYGYTF. CDR3 DNA sequence: TGTGCCAGCAGCATCAGGGGTAACTATGGCTACACCTTC. The chain employs TRBV14 and TRBJ1-2; D might be TRBD1 (6 bases). The CDR3 loop spans 13 amino acids. Germline values: CDR1 SGHDN, CDR2 FVKESK. V lost 5 bases, J lost 1 base, and 8 bases lay in between.

This chain uses TRBV4-2 with TRBJ2-1; TRBD2 aligns across 13 bases. The CDR3 contains 16 residues. Trimming cost V 0 bases and J 9 bases; bases outside gene matches: 5. Germline assignment: CDR1 LGHNA and CDR2 YNFKEQ. CDR3 DNA: TGTGCCAGCAGCCAAGATACTAGCGGGGGGGTCAGTGAGCAGTTCTTC. It is translated as CASSQDTSGGVSEQFF.